This T cell receptor beta chain is drawn from a study of T cells in Graves' hyperthyroidism and ophthalmopathy. RNA transcripts gave rise to amplified TCR beta CDR3 regions. During a first-round RT-PCR of the TCR CDR3, the HTBI primer set was used. TCRdb re-called the multiplex PCR reads through MiXCR, storing one row per CDR3 protein. The sample shows fewer than 350,000 distinct CDR3 sequences, approximately 14% of them seen only once. Study outcomes and limitations: Most expanded thyroid clonotypes above 0.001 recurred in blood.

Per the germline V gene, CDR1 is MDHEN and CDR2 is SYDVKM. V lost 3 bases and J lost 3, with 12 bases in between. There are 14 residues in the CDR3. Diagnosis relied on clinical symptoms, serum thyroxine and TRAb, thyroid ultrasound and orbital computed tomography. Many counts were recorded for this clonotype. Its antigen is still unknown. The V call is TRBV28, the J call TRBJ2-7; the D is unclear. The sequencing input was blood. This TCR derives from a woman aged 40 to 49 with Graves' hyperthyroidism. The CDR3 loop reads CASSLGGVNYEQYF. CDR3 bases: TGTGCCAGCAGTTTGGGTGGGGTTAACTACGAGCAGTACTTC. Variable domain in full (rest from reference TRBV28 and TRBJ2-7): DVKVTQSSRYLVKRTGEKVFLECVQDMDHENMFWYRQDPGLGLRLIYFSYDVKMKEKGDIPEGYSVSREKKERFSLILESASTNQTSMYLCASSLGGVNYEQYFGPGTRLTVT.